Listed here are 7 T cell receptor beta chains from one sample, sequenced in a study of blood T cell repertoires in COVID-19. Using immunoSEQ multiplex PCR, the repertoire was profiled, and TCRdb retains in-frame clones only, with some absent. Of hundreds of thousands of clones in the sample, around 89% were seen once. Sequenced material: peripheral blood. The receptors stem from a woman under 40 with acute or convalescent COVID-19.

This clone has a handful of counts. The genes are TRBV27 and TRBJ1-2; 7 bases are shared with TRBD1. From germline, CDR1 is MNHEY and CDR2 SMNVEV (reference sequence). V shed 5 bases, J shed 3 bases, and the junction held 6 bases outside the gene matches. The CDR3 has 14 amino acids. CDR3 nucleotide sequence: TGTGCCAGCAGTAGGACTGACAGGGACTATGGCTACACCTTC. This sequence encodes CASSRTDRDYGYTF.

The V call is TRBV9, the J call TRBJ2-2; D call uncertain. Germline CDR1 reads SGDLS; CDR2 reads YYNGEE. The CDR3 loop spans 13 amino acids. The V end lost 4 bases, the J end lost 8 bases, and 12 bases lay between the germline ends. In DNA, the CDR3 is TGTGCCAGCAGCACACAGACGTCAGGGGAGCTGTTTTTT. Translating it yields CASSTQTSGELFF. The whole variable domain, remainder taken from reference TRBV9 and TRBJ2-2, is DSGVTQTPKHLITATGQRVTLRCSPRSGDLSVYWYQQSLDQGLQFLIQYYNGEERAKGNILERFSAQQFPDLHSELNLSSLELGDSALYFCASSTQTSGELFFGEGSRLTVL.

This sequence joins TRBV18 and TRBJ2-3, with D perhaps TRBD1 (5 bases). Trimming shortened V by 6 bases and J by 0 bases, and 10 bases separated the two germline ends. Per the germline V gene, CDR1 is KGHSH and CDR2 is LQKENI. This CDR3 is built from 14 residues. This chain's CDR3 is CASSRDTSTDTQYF. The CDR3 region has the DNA TGTGCCAGCTCCAGGGATACTAGCACAGATACGCAGTATTTT.

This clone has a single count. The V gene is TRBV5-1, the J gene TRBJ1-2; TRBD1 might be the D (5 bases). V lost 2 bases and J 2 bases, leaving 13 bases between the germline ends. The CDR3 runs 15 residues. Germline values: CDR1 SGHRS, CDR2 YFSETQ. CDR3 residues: CASSLLGGSNYGYTF. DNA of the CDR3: TGCGCCAGCAGCTTACTGGGGGGGTCGAACTATGGCTACACCTTC.

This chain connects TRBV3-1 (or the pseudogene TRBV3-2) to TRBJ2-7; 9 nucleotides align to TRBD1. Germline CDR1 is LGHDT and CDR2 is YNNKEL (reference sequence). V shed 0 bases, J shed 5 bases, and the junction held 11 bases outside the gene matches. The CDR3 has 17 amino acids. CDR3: CASSQDEPGQGRHEQYF. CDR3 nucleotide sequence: TGTGCCAGCAGCCAAGACGAACCGGGACAGGGTCGGCACGAGCAGTACTTC.

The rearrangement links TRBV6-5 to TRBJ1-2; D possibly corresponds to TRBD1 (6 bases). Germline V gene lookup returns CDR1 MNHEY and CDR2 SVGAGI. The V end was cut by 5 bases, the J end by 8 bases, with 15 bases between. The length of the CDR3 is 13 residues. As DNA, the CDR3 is TGTGCCAGCAGTCTAACAGGGTTGGGCGGCTACACCTTC. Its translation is CASSLTGLGGYTF.

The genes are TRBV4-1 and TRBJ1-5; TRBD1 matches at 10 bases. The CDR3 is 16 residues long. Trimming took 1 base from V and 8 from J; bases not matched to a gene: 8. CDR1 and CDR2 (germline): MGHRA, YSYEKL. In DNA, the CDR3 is TGCGCCAGCAGCCAAGGTCCCGGGACAGGGGTAAAGCCCCAGCATTTT. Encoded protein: CASSQGPGTGVKPQHF.